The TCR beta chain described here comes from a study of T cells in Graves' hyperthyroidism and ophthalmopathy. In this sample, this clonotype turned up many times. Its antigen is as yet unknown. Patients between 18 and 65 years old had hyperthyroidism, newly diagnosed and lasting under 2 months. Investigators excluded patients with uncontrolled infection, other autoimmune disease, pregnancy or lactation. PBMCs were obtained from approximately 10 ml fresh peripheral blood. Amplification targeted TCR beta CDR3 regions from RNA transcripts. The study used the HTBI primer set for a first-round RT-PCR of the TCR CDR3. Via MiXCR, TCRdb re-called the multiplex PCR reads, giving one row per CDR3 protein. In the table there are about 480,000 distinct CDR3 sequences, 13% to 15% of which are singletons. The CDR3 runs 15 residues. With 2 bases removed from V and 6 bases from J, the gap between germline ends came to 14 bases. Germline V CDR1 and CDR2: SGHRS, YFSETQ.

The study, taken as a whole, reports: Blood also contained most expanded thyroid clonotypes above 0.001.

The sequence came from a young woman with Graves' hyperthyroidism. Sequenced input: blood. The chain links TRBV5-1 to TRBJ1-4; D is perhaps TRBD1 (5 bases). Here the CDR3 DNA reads TGCGCCAGCAGCTTTCACGGGGCAGCGGATGAAAAACTGTTTTTT. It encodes CASSFHGAADEKLFF.